The 27 T cell receptor beta chains listed next were all sequenced from one sample in a study of blood T cell repertoires in COVID-19. Only in-frame clones appear in the TCRdb table, and some are missing; sequencing was by immunoSEQ multiplex PCR. The sample includes about 430,000 clones, roughly 88% of them seen just once. The sequencing input was PBMCs or T cells enriched from blood (not recorded which). These receptors originate from a woman younger than 35 who had been exposed to COVID-19.

The V gene is TRBV7-2, the J gene TRBJ2-7; 8 positions match TRBD2. CDR1 and CDR2 (germline): SGHTA, FQGNSA. The J segment lost 3 bases and the V segment lost 0 bases, leaving 10 bases of the junction unmatched. This CDR3 has 17 residues. As DNA, the CDR3 is TGTGCCAGCAGCTTAGCCTCTAGCGGGCGGTTCATCTACGAGCAGTACTTC. It yields the protein CASSLASSGRFIYEQYF. Full variable domain (rest looked up from reference TRBV7-2 and TRBJ2-7): GAGVSQSPSNKVTEKGKDVELRCDPISGHTALYWYRQSLGQGLEFLIYFQGNSAPDKSGLPSDRFSAERTGGSVSTLTIQRTQQEDSAVYLCASSLASSGRFIYEQYFGPGTRLTVT.

The chain employs TRBV5-6 and TRBJ2-1, with 12 bases fitting TRBD2. This CDR3 comprises 15 residues. V dropped 2 bases and J dropped 8; count of bases not matched to a gene: 5. Germline lookup yields CDR1 SGHDT and CDR2 YYEEEE. CDR3 DNA sequence: TGTGCCAGCAGCTTTATGACTAGCGGGAGTCATGAGCAGTTCTTC. This gives the protein CASSFMTSGSHEQFF.

The rearrangement uses TRBV30 and TRBJ1-6, with D tentatively TRBD1 (6 bases). CDR1 GTSNPN and CDR2 SVGIG come from the germline V gene (reference sequence). Trimming removed 4 bases from V and 6 bases from J, with 7 bases in between. The CDR3 is 12 amino acids. CDR3 DNA: TGTGCCTGGACAGGGGCTAATTCACCCCTCCACTTT. Its protein is CAWTGANSPLHF.

The chain is built from TRBV5-4 and TRBJ2-5, with D tentatively TRBD2 (7 bases). This CDR3 region has 15 residues. The V end was cut by 4 bases, the J end by 1 base, with 14 bases between. The germline V gene encodes CDR1 SGHNT and CDR2 YYREEE (reference sequence). As DNA, the CDR3 is TGTGCCAGCAGCCCCCCCGGGGGGCTCCAAGAGACCCAGTACTTC. Its protein is CASSPPGGLQETQYF.

This clone occurred once. This sequence joins TRBV18 and TRBJ2-1, with 14 positions matching TRBD2. Germline lookup yields CDR1 KGHSH and CDR2 LQKENI. V lost 0 bases, J lost 9 bases, and 4 bases stayed unmatched. This CDR3 region has 16 residues. The CDR3 region is CASSPPGLAGVGEQFF. CDR3 coding DNA: TGTGCCAGCTCACCACCGGGACTAGCGGGAGTTGGTGAGCAGTTCTTC.

This clone was counted a single time. The J gene is TRBJ1-2, the V gene TRBV19; perhaps TRBD1 as D (6 bases). Germline CDR1 is LNHDA and CDR2 is SQIVND (reference sequence). The length of the CDR3 is 14 residues. Deletions cut 4 bases from V and 8 bases from J, with 17 bases between. The CDR3 loop is CASSTGVQGRGYTF. DNA of the CDR3: TGTGCCAGTAGTACCGGCGTACAGGGTAGGGGCTACACCTTC.

V usage is TRBV18 and J usage is TRBJ1-4; the D gene is possibly TRBD1 (6 bases). V gave up 3 bases and J gave up 8 bases, with 22 bases separating them. The CDR3 has 17 residues. The V gene's germline CDR1 is KGHSH and CDR2 LQKENI. The CDR3 sequence: CASSPTGLRGRDEKLFF. The CDR3 nucleotides read TGTGCCAGCTCACCGACCGGGCTCAGGGGAAGAGACGAAAAACTGTTTTTT.

The genes are TRBV4-2 and TRBJ2-7; the match to TRBD2 covers 11 bases. V trimming: 1 base; J trimming: 7 bases; junction bases outside the gene matches: 6. The CDR3 totals 15 residues. The V gene's germline CDR1 is LGHNA and CDR2 YNFKEQ. The CDR3 loop reads CASSQVLAGAGEQYF. CDR3 DNA sequence: TGTGCCAGCAGCCAAGTACTAGCGGGAGCTGGTGAGCAGTACTTC.

The V gene is TRBV3-1 (or the pseudogene TRBV3-2), the J gene TRBJ2-3; perhaps TRBD2 as D (5 bases). The CDR3 has 16 amino acids. CDR1 and CDR2 (germline): LGHDT, YNNKEL (reference sequence). Trimming shortened V by 4 bases and J by 1 base, and 15 bases separated the two germline ends. CDR3 bases: TGTGCCAGCAGCCCAACCGGGTCAGCGGGCACAGATACGCAGTATTTT. Its translation is CASSPTGSAGTDTQYF.

This clone was detected only once. This rearrangement joins TRBV7-6 to TRBJ1-5; 10 positions match TRBD1. The CDR3 consists of 18 residues. Trimming removed 2 bases from V and 4 bases from J; junction bases left unmatched: 11. The germline V gene encodes CDR1 SGHVS and CDR2 FNYEAQ. Here the CDR3 reads CASSLFPYSGQGNQPQHF. The DNA for the CDR3 is TGTGCCAGCAGCTTATTCCCATATTCGGGACAGGGGAATCAGCCCCAGCATTTT.

DNA for the CDR3: TGTGCCTGGAGTGTAGGGGGACAGGGGACCTACGAGCAGTACTTC. Amino acids: CAWSVGGQGTYEQYF. This chain links TRBV30 with TRBJ2-7; 10 bases agree with TRBD1. Trimming cost V 0 bases and J 2 bases; bases outside gene matches: 4. The CDR3 contains 15 residues. CDR1 and CDR2 (germline): GTSNPN, SVGIG (reference sequence).

This CDR3 reads CASTPLTGWGTEAFF. The DNA of the CDR3 is TGTGCCAGCACCCCTCTGACAGGGTGGGGCACTGAAGCTTTCTTT. The chain links TRBV27 to TRBJ1-1; 7 positions match TRBD1. V gave up 7 bases and J gave up 4 bases; unmatched junction bases: 12. From germline, CDR1 is MNHEY and CDR2 SMNVEV (reference sequence). This CDR3 has 15 amino acids.

Concerning this clone: Other DNA sequences in this sample translate to the same CDR3. V gene TRBV4-3 combines with J gene TRBJ1-5, with D hard to call. The CDR3 is made up of 14 amino acids. CDR1 is LGHNA and CDR2 is YSLEER in the germline V gene. Between the trimmed V and J ends, which lost 0 bases and 4 bases, there was a span of 7 bases. CDR3 nucleotide sequence: TGCGCCAGCAGCCAAGATCTGTCGAATCAGCCCCAGCATTTT. It is translated as CASSQDLSNQPQHF.

In its sample, this clone was seen a few times. The V and J genes are TRBV29-1 and TRBJ2-1; no reliable D call. The germline V and J ends were trimmed by 4 bases and 10 bases, with 11 bases remaining between them. Germline values: CDR1 SQVTM, CDR2 ANQGSEA. The CDR3 is made up of 11 amino acids. CDR3 loop: CSVVYSMEQFF. DNA for the CDR3: TGCAGCGTTGTATACAGTATGGAGCAGTTCTTC.

The chain is built from TRBV5-1 and TRBJ1-1; a weak D match, TRBD1 (6 bases). Germline values: CDR1 SGHRS, CDR2 YFSETQ. The V end was cut by 0 bases, the J end by 1 base, with 7 bases between. The CDR3 extends over 14 amino acids. This CDR3 reads CASSLAGENTEAFF. The CDR3 region has the DNA TGCGCCAGCAGCTTGGCAGGGGAGAACACTGAAGCTTTCTTT.

With respect to this clone: This sample also contains other DNA sequences that code for the same CDR3. The chain joins TRBV5-1 to TRBJ2-3; 13 nucleotides agree with TRBD2. J lost 0 bases, V lost 2 bases, and 3 bases had no gene match. The length of the CDR3 is 17 residues. Germline V gene sequence: CDR1 SGHRS, CDR2 YFSETQ. CDR3 protein: CASSFGLAGDSTDTQYF. The DNA for the CDR3 is TGCGCCAGCAGCTTCGGACTAGCGGGGGATAGCACAGATACGCAGTATTTT.

This clone showed up just a few times. The CDR3 region is CASSQEKRGTRQGANEKLFF. For the CDR3, the DNA is TGCGCCAGCAGCCAAGAGAAGCGGGGGACGAGACAGGGGGCTAATGAAAAACTGTTTTTT. The chain is built from TRBV4-3 and TRBJ1-4, with TRBD1 identical over 9 bases. Germline V CDR1 and CDR2: LGHNA, YSLEER. Trimming removed 0 bases from V and 3 bases from J; junction bases left unmatched: 14. There are 20 residues in the CDR3.

This chain links TRBV4-2 with TRBJ1-1; D gene uncertain. Germline CDR1 reads LGHNA; CDR2 reads YNFKEQ. The CDR3 has 13 amino acids. V lost 5 bases and J lost 11, with 18 bases in between. In DNA, the CDR3 is TGTGCCAGCAGCTCTCAGTCGGGAGGGTCGGCTTTCTTT. This sequence encodes CASSSQSGGSAFF.

As DNA, the CDR3 is TGCGCCAGCAGCCAAGATCCGGGACTCTATAATTCACCCCTCCACTTT. Translating it yields CASSQDPGLYNSPLHF. J is TRBJ1-6 and V is TRBV4-1, with a weak D call TRBD1 (5 bases). The germline CDR1 and CDR2 sequences are MGHRA and YSYEKL. Deletions cut 0 bases from V and 3 bases from J, with 9 bases between. CDR3 length equals 16 residues.

This chain uses TRBV7-2 with TRBJ2-1; 7 bases fit TRBD1. Germline values: CDR1 SGHTA, CDR2 FQGNSA. The length of the CDR3 is 15 residues. Unmatched junction bases numbered 4, after V lost 2 bases and J lost 3 bases. CDR3 DNA sequence: TGTGCCAGCAGCTTATCAGGGGGAAACTACAATGAGCAGTTCTTC. Protein: CASSLSGGNYNEQFF.

V gene TRBV7-9 combines with J gene TRBJ2-7; 12 positions match TRBD1. In germline, CDR1 is SEHNR, CDR2 FQNEAQ (reference sequence). The CDR3 totals 14 residues. The ends lost 4 bases at V and 7 bases at J; junction bases unmatched: 5. The CDR3: CASSSGQGAREQYF. In nucleotides, the CDR3 is TGTGCCAGCAGCTCGGGACAGGGGGCACGGGAGCAGTACTTC.

CDR3 in amino acids: CAWSWDIRSASGYTF. The CDR3, as DNA: TGTGCCTGGAGCTGGGACATTCGATCCGCAAGCGGCTACACCTTC. V is TRBV30 and J is TRBJ1-2; maybe TRBD1 (6 bases). V lost 3 bases to trimming and J lost 8 bases, with 22 bases between them. Germline assignment: CDR1 GTSNPN and CDR2 SVGIG (reference sequence). The CDR3 has 15 amino acids.

The chain combines TRBV12-2 with TRBJ2-2; the table calls TRBD2, which could not be checked here. TRBV12-2 is assigned pseudogene status. The CDR3 totals 13 residues. The CDR3 DNA is TGTGCAAGTCGCTCTAGGTCGCTGGGGGAGCTGTTTTTT. It is translated as CASRSRSLGELFF.

The chain combines TRBV11-3 with TRBJ2-1, with D tentatively TRBD1 (6 bases). Trimming took 1 base from V and 8 from J, leaving 9 bases between them. The CDR3 has 13 amino acids. Germline V gene lookup returns CDR1 SGHNT and CDR2 YENEEA. The CDR3 loop is CASSLGQGYEQFF. In nucleotides, the CDR3 is TGTGCCAGCAGCTTAGGCCAGGGGTATGAGCAGTTCTTC.

The V and J genes are TRBV5-8 and TRBJ2-5; 8 bases line up with TRBD2. CDR1 is SGHTS, CDR2 YDEGEE, per germline. The CDR3 loop spans 13 amino acids. The trim removed 7 bases at V and 5 bases at J, leaving 7 bases unmatched. CDR3 in DNA: TGTGCCAGCTGGCGGGGGGCACGGGAGACCCAGTACTTC. Translating it yields CASWRGARETQYF.

The V and J genes are TRBV6-5 and TRBJ2-3; TRBD2 agrees at 9 bases. Germline CDR1 MNHEY, CDR2 SVGAGI. The CDR3 has 15 residues. Trimming at V came to 5 bases and at J to 4 bases, leaving 7 bases not matched to a gene. CDR3 sequence: CASSPSGRYSDTQYF. In DNA, the CDR3 is TGTGCCAGCAGTCCAAGCGGGAGGTACTCAGATACGCAGTATTTT.

The gene calls are TRBV12-5 and TRBJ1-1; D gene ambiguous. V was trimmed by 6 bases and J by 0 bases, leaving 11 bases between them. The CDR3 is 14 residues long. Germline assignment: CDR1 LGHNT and CDR2 FRNRAP. Written as DNA, the CDR3 is TGTGCTAGTGGCAGCGAAAAGATGAACACTGAAGCTTTCTTT. It translates to CASGSEKMNTEAFF.